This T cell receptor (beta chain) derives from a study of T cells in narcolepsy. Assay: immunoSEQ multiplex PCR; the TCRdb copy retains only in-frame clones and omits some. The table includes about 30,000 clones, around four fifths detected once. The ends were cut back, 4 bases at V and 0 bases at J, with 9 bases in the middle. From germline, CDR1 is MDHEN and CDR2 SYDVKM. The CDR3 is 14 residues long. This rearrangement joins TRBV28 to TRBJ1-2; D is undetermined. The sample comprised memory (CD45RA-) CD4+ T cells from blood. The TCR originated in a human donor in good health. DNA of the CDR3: TGTGCCAGCAGTTCCACACCAACTAACTATGGCTACACCTTC. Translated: CASSSTPTNYGYTF.